The 21 T cell receptor beta chains below all came from one sample that was sequenced in a study of cytomegalovirus exposure and HLA in healthy donors. Primers included in the PCR were 60 Vbeta and 13 Jbeta primers. TCRdb's copy holds only in-frame clones and misses some; the assay was immunoSEQ multiplex PCR. This listing includes approximately 110,000 clones. Sequenced: PBMCs. These receptors were obtained from a man aged 18 to 30 in good health and CMV-seronegative.

The chain is built from TRBV4-1 and TRBJ1-1, with D tentatively TRBD1 (6 bases). Germline V gives CDR1 MGHRA, CDR2 YSYEKL. V was cut by 2 bases and J by 2 bases, with 15 bases left in between. This CDR3 is 16 amino acids long. Here the CDR3 DNA reads TGCGCCAGCAGCCAACTATTGAGGGGGATAAACACTGAAGCTTTCTTT. It codes for CASSQLLRGINTEAFF.

The chain recombines TRBV10-2 with TRBJ2-7, with 13 bases identical to TRBD2. The CDR3 is 13 amino acids. V shed 10 bases, J shed 5 bases, and the junction held 5 bases outside the gene matches. The germline CDR1 and CDR2 sequences are WSHSY and SAAADI. In DNA form, the CDR3 reads TGCGCCACGCGACTAGCGGGAGGAAACGAGCAGTACTTC. Encoded protein: CATRLAGGNEQYF.

This chain connects TRBV6-4 to TRBJ2-2, with 7 bases that match TRBD1. CDR1 and CDR2 (germline): MRHNA, SNTAGT. V shed 0 bases, J shed 3 bases, and the junction held 1 base outside the gene matches. The CDR3 has 15 residues. DNA of the CDR3: TGTGCCAGCAGTGACTCTACAGGGGACACCGGGGAGCTGTTTTTT. It specifies CASSDSTGDTGELFF.

The V call is TRBV6-5, the J call TRBJ1-1; the D gene is possibly TRBD1 (6 bases). Between the trimmed V and J ends, which lost 5 bases and 4 bases, there was a span of 17 bases. CDR3 length: 15 residues. Per the germline V gene, CDR1 is MNHEY and CDR2 is SVGAGI. CDR3 DNA: TGTGCCAGCAGTCGAGAACTCGGACAGAGCACTGAAGCTTTCTTT. Translated, it gives CASSRELGQSTEAFF.

This chain joins TRBV4-1 and TRBJ2-1; 9 nucleotides match TRBD1. The V gene's germline CDR1 is MGHRA and CDR2 YSYEKL. The V gene end was trimmed by 1 base and the J gene end by 7 bases; junction bases not matched to a gene: 11. The CDR3 is 17 amino acids. CDR3 DNA sequence: TGCGCCAGCAGCCAAGGAGCCGGGACAGGGTATAGAAATGAGCAGTTCTTC. Translating it yields CASSQGAGTGYRNEQFF.

The CDR3 bases are TGTGCCAGCAGCCAAGGACAGGGGAAAAATCAGCCCCAGCATTTT. Its translation is CASSQGQGKNQPQHF. V gene TRBV4-2 combines with J gene TRBJ1-5, with 8 bases that match TRBD1. The CDR3 loop spans 15 amino acids. Per germline, CDR1 LGHNA and CDR2 YNFKEQ. J was trimmed by 4 bases and V by 1 base; bases with no gene match: 3.

J is TRBJ1-2 and V is TRBV6-5, with D possibly matching TRBD1 (5 bases). Germline values: CDR1 MNHEY, CDR2 SVGAGI. The V end was cut by 8 bases, the J end by 1 base, with 11 bases between. The CDR3 covers 13 residues. This CDR3 is CASATVHNYGYTF. CDR3 DNA sequence: TGTGCCAGCGCGACAGTACATAACTATGGCTACACCTTC.

CDR3 sequence (DNA): TGTGCCAGCTCCCACCGGACAGGGAGGGCCGGGGAGCTGTTTTTT. Translated, it gives CASSHRTGRAGELFF. The genes are TRBV25-1 and TRBJ2-2, with D possibly matching TRBD1 (8 bases). V shed 8 bases and J shed 6 bases, with 19 bases lying between them. Germline V gene sequence: CDR1 MGHDK, CDR2 SYGVNS. The CDR3 runs to 15 residues.

The rearrangement uses TRBV7-8 and TRBJ2-7; a possible D gene is TRBD2 (5 bases). From germline, CDR1 is SGHVS and CDR2 FQNEAQ. V was trimmed by 4 bases and J by 4 bases, leaving 14 bases between them. This CDR3 has 14 residues. CDR3 coding DNA: TGTGCCAGCAGCTCACAAGGGAGTAGGTACGAGCAGTACTTC. Translated, it gives CASSSQGSRYEQYF.

The chain couples TRBV6-5 to TRBJ1-5, with 9 bases fitting TRBD1. V trimming: 4 bases; J trimming: 5 bases; junction bases outside the gene matches: 3. This CDR3 comprises 14 residues. Germline assignment: CDR1 MNHEY and CDR2 SVGAGI. CDR3 DNA: TGTGCCAGCAGTTCCTGGACAGGGGATCAGCCCCAGCATTTT. Translation gives CASSSWTGDQPQHF.

The chain has TRBV30 and TRBJ2-2, with no clear D. Trimming took 2 bases from V and 1 from J, leaving 11 bases between them. The CDR3 consists of 15 residues. Germline values: CDR1 GTSNPN, CDR2 SVGIG (reference sequence). CDR3 loop: CAWSTMLRNTGELFF. CDR3 DNA sequence: TGTGCCTGGAGTACGATGTTGAGGAACACCGGGGAGCTGTTTTTT.

The CDR3 DNA follows: TGTGCCAGCAGTGAAAGAGGGGGCGGGCAGCCCCAGCATTTT. This translates into CASSERGGGQPQHF. V usage is TRBV6-1 and J usage is TRBJ1-5, with TRBD1 matching over 7 bases. The CDR3 covers 14 residues. Germline trimming cut 2 bases from V and 7 bases from J; bases unmatched to any gene: 5. Germline lookup yields CDR1 MNHNS and CDR2 SASEGT.

This chain links TRBV7-8 with TRBJ2-1; 11 nucleotides align to TRBD1. CDR1 is SGHVS and CDR2 is FQNEAQ in the germline V gene. V was pared by 3 bases and J by 8 bases, with 3 bases of the junction left unmatched. The CDR3 length is 14 residues. CDR3 region: CASSFRDRGDEQFF. The CDR3 DNA is TGTGCCAGCAGCTTCCGGGACAGGGGGGATGAGCAGTTCTTC.

The chain joins TRBV28 to TRBJ2-6; D not resolved. Germline V CDR1 and CDR2: MDHEN, SYDVKM. Trimming removed 8 bases at V and 0 bases at J, with 14 bases between. CDR3 size: 16 residues. The CDR3 DNA is TGTGCCAGCCAACTTGCACTTGGCTCTGGGGCCAACGTCCTGACTTTC. Its protein is CASQLALGSGANVLTF.

On this clone itself: The junction and the germline gene differ at one end; a read error may be behind it. V and J are TRBV4-1 and TRBJ2-2, with 10 bases that match TRBD1. This CDR3 is 16 amino acids long. Germline V lookup: CDR1 MGHRA, CDR2 YSYEKL. The CDR3 protein is CASSPRQGANTGELFF. For the CDR3, the DNA is TGCGCCAGCAGCCCCCGACAGGGGGCGAATACCGGGGAGCTGTTTTTT.

The V call is TRBV6-1, the J call TRBJ1-1; D gene unclear. The V gene's germline CDR1 is MNHNS and CDR2 SASEGT. Trimming pared 2 bases from V and 0 bases from J, leaving 4 bases between. CDR3 size: 13 residues. The CDR3 spells CASSETLNTEAFF. The CDR3 DNA is TGTGCCAGCAGTGAAACATTGAACACTGAAGCTTTCTTT.

The chain employs TRBV30 and TRBJ1-2, with 8 bases aligning to TRBD1. Trimming at V came to 3 bases and at J to 5 bases, leaving 5 bases not matched to a gene. The CDR3 is made up of 13 amino acids. CDR1 and CDR2 from the germline V gene are GTSNPN and SVGIG (reference sequence). The CDR3 region has the DNA TGTGCCTGGAGCGGGACAGGCCGGTATGGCTACACCTTC. This encodes CAWSGTGRYGYTF.

CDR3 in amino acids: CASSFREEYPQHF. In nucleotides, the CDR3 is TGTGCCAGCAGCTTCCGGGAGGAGTATCCCCAGCATTTT. The chain is built from TRBV11-2 and TRBJ1-5; no definite D call. V was trimmed by 3 bases and J by 10 bases, leaving 13 bases between them. Per germline, CDR1 SGHAT and CDR2 FQNNGV. The CDR3 is made up of 13 amino acids. Full variable domain (remainder filled in from reference TRBV11-2 and TRBJ1-5): EAGVAQSPRYKIIEKRQSVAFWCNPISGHATLYWYQQILGQGPKLLIQFQNNGVVDDSQLPKDRFSAERLKGVDSTLKIQPAKLEDSAVYLCASSFREEYPQHFGDGTRLSIL.

CDR3 in amino acids: CASSSQGAPNEKLFF. CDR3 nucleotides: TGTGCCAGCAGTTCCCAGGGGGCACCTAATGAAAAACTGTTTTTT. The V gene is TRBV28, the J gene TRBJ1-4; 8 nucleotides line up with TRBD1. Germline CDR1 MDHEN, CDR2 SYDVKM. After removal of 4 bases from V and 3 bases from J, the junction contained 4 bases not matched to a gene. The CDR3 runs 15 residues.

The chain employs TRBV28 and TRBJ2-1; possible D gene TRBD2, 6 bases. V was trimmed by 2 bases and J by 4 bases, leaving 12 bases between them. The CDR3 runs to 15 residues. Germline loops: CDR1 MDHEN, CDR2 SYDVKM. The DNA for the CDR3 is TGTGCCAGCAGTTTAGGTAACGCGGGGTACAATGAGCAGTTCTTC. Its translation: CASSLGNAGYNEQFF.

The rearrangement uses TRBV30 and TRBJ1-2, with TRBD1 matching over 7 bases. This CDR3 contains 14 residues. Trimming removed 6 bases from V and 8 bases from J; junction bases left unmatched: 15. Per the germline V gene, CDR1 is GTSNPN and CDR2 is SVGIG (reference sequence). This CDR3 is CACKIGDRALGYTF. The CDR3 DNA is TGTGCCTGCAAAATAGGCGACAGGGCACTAGGCTACACCTTC.